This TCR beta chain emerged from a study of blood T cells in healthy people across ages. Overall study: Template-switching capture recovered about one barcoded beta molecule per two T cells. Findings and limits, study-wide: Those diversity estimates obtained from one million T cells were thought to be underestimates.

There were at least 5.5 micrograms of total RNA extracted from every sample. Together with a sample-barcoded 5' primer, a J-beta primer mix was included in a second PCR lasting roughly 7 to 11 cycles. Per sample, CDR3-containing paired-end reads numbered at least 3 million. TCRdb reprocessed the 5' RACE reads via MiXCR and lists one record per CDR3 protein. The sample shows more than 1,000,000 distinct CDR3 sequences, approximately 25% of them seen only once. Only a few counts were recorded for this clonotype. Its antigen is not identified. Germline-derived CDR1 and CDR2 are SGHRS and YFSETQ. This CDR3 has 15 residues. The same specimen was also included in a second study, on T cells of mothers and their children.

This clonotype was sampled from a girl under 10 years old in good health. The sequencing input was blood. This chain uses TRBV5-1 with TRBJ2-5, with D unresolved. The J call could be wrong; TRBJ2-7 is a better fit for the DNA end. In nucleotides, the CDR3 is TGCGCCAGCAGCTTGACGGTTGGGCCCTACTACGAGCAGTACTTC. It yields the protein CASSLTVGPYYEQYF.